The entry below gives a single T cell receptor beta chain sequence along with its context. The record originates from a study of T cell changes during pregnancy in multiple sclerosis. The CDR3 has 15 amino acids. The V segment lost 4 bases and the J segment 5 bases; nucleotides outside the gene matches: 2. The germline V gene has CDR1 SGHRS and CDR2 YFSETQ. Sequenced by immunoSEQ multiplex PCR; TCRdb stores in-frame clones only, minus some. The data contain some 47,000 clones, approximately 96% of them singletons. The sample here was peripheral blood, taken in the second trimester of pregnancy. The sequence was collected from a female donor with multiple sclerosis, enrolled in a pregnancy study. The chain uses TRBV5-1 and TRBJ2-1; TRBD2 matches 14 bases. CDR3 sequence (DNA): TGCGCCAGCAGCGCGGGACTAGCGGGGGACAATGAGCAGTTCTTC. Residues: CASSAGLAGDNEQFF.